The following is a TCR beta chain sequence with its context. Its antigen is unknown. This sample is drawn from a study of shared clonotypes between healthy human individuals. For the study at large: Three plates each covered CD4 naive and memory; CD8 naive two, CD8 memory one. Study-wide findings and caveats: Incompleteness in sorted-subset sequencing, despite large depth, was shown by rarefaction.

Authors' processing steps: ImmunoSEQ yielded junction-only sequences lacking quality scores, so filtering differed. Clones were sequenced by immunoSEQ multiplex PCR, and TCRdb holds only the in-frame ones, with some missing. Clonal size and the V and J genes are those of that table, whereas D and trimming came from the DNA. This sample carries roughly 110,000 clones, more than 65% of them seen once, and the ten largest clones take roughly 24%. Sequencing input: memory CD8+ T cells sorted from blood. The subset was: CD45RO+ cells pooled with CCR7-negative TemRA cells. The source of this sequence is a woman in her 30s in good health.

The CDR3 DNA follows: TGTGCCAGCAGCTTAGGGGTTATGGTAGCGGAGCGCCGAGATACGCAGTATTTT. Protein: CASSLGVMVAERRDTQYF. The chain is built from TRBV11-2 and TRBJ2-3, with D possibly matching TRBD2 (6 bases). Germline CDR1 is SGHAT and CDR2 is FQNNGV. Between the trimmed V and J ends, which lost 1 base and 5 bases, there was a span of 22 bases. This CDR3 has 18 amino acids.